This T cell receptor beta chain was identified during a study of T-cell reconstitution after alpha-beta-depleted transplantation in children. The germline CDR1 and CDR2 sequences are LNHDA and SQIVND (reference sequence). This CDR3 spans 15 amino acids. V gave up 4 bases and J gave up 4 bases; unmatched junction bases: 4. Unique molecular identifiers tagged the TCRbeta library. TCRdb re-derived calls from the PCR reads in MiXCR, one entry per CDR3 protein. This table holds some 300,000 distinct CDR3 sequences, roughly 9.1% found once. General study results and limits: The origin of alpha-beta T cells about two months after transplant was reportedly several hundred expanded graft clones.

This clonotype was counted ten times or more. What it recognizes is unknown. The material sequenced was PBMCs, taken before TCRalphabeta/CD19-depleted stem cell transplant. This sequence originates from a boy under two years old with acute myeloid leukemia, due to receive a stem cell transplant. This chain joins TRBV19 and TRBJ2-6, with 7 bases fitting TRBD1. The CDR3 sequence: CASSTTGSGANVLTF. CDR3 DNA: TGTGCCAGTAGTACGACAGGGTCAGGGGCCAACGTCCTGACTTTC.